This is a list of T cell receptor beta chains from one sample in a study of blood T cell repertoires in COVID-19. Sequencing used immunoSEQ multiplex PCR; TCRdb keeps in-frame clones, though not all of them. The sample gives about 240,000 clones, 80% to 85% of which show up once; around 12% is in the top ten. The sample taken for sequencing was peripheral blood. The receptor set was obtained from a woman aged 55-70 years with active or convalescent COVID-19. CDR3s leave out the opening cysteine and the closing phenylalanine or tryptophan. The order of the fields is J gene, V gene, D gene, clone size, CDR3 protein. D genes are given only for firm matches. Only some rows state a clone size, as once, few, many or a class for expanded clones.

J gene: TRBJ2-3; V gene: TRBV5-1; D gene: TRBD1; clone size: .; CDR3 protein: ASRPPGTGRPTDTQY
J gene: TRBJ1-4; V gene: TRBV2; D gene: .; clone size: once; CDR3 protein: ASSEPDRTNEKLF
J gene: TRBJ1-2; V gene: TRBV7-2; D gene: TRBD1; clone size: .; CDR3 protein: ASSLAGTGFNGYT
J gene: TRBJ1-4; V gene: TRBV12-2; D gene: .; clone size: .; CDR3 protein: ASPRRGSEKLF
J gene: TRBJ2-3; V gene: TRBV24-1; D gene: .; clone size: few; CDR3 protein: ATSVGGTDTQY
J gene: TRBJ1-4; V gene: TRBV6-5; D gene: TRBD1; clone size: once; CDR3 protein: ASTRQGATNEKLF
J gene: TRBJ2-1; V gene: TRBV27; D gene: .; clone size: .; CDR3 protein: ASSLWGGYNEQF
J gene: TRBJ1-3; V gene: TRBV9; D gene: .; clone size: .; CDR3 protein: ASSPSTSSGNTIY
J gene: TRBJ1-3; V gene: TRBV4-1; D gene: TRBD1; clone size: .; CDR3 protein: ASSPTGQPNTIY
J gene: TRBJ2-1; V gene: TRBV5-4; D gene: TRBD2; clone size: .; CDR3 protein: ASSRGLAGGQSSYNEQF